A selection of T cell receptor beta chains follows, all from one sample in a study of cytomegalovirus exposure and HLA in healthy donors. Libraries were prepared by immunoSEQ multiplex PCR; TCRdb keeps only in-frame clonotypes and omits some of them. Seen here are under 250,000 clones, roughly three quarters observed once, and the top ten hold about 1.5%. Sequencing input: PBMCs. The receptors here all came from a man aged 50 to 60 in good health and CMV-seronegative. Each CDR3 is given with its conserved first and last residue. The D gene is left open where the match is weak. Some rows have no size entry. The others give once, few or many, or a class for an expanded clone.

clone size	V gene	D gene	J gene	CDR3 protein	CDR3 DNA
.	TRBV6-1	.	TRBJ1-1	CASRGAAMNTEAFF	TGTGCCAGCAGGGGGGCAGCCATGAACACTGAAGCTTTCTTT
.	TRBV28	.	TRBJ2-7	CASSLLGTSLEQYF	TGTGCCAGCAGTTTATTGGGGACATCCCTCGAGCAGTACTTC
.	TRBV9	.	TRBJ2-2	CASSGAVSGELFF	TGTGCCAGCAGCGGGGCCGTCAGCGGGGAGCTGTTTTTT
.	TRBV7-3	.	TRBJ2-6	CASSLNPGTSFSGANVLTF	TGTGCCAGCAGCTTAAACCCCGGGACAAGCTTCTCCGGGGCCAACGTCCTGACTTTC
.	TRBV28	TRBD1	TRBJ2-3	CASSLGDSKADTQYF	TGTGCCAGCAGCCTCGGGGACAGCAAGGCGGATACGCAGTATTTT
.	TRBV5-1	TRBD1	TRBJ1-2	CASSLGTVVYGYTF	TGCGCCAGCAGCCTCGGGACAGTTGTTTATGGCTACACCTTC
.	TRBV6-4	.	TRBJ1-3	CASSADSSGNTIYF	TGTGCCAGCAGTGCGGACAGCTCTGGAAACACCATATATTTT
.	TRBV19	.	TRBJ2-3	CASSQTPRRAGYVDTQYF	TGTGCCAGTAGTCAGACTCCTCGGAGGGCGGGATACGTAGATACGCAGTATTTT
few	TRBV9	.	TRBJ2-3	CASSVQASGTDTQYF	TGTGCCAGCAGCGTTCAGGCTTCCGGCACAGATACGCAGTATTTT
.	TRBV6-6	TRBD1	TRBJ2-5	CASSNRDSFSQYF	TGTGCCAGCAGTAACCGGGACAGTTTTAGCCAGTACTTC
.	TRBV6-5	.	TRBJ2-7	CASSRGTYEQYF	TGTGCCAGCAGTAGGGGGACCTACGAGCAGTACTTC
.	TRBV11-2	TRBD2	TRBJ2-1	CASSGRLAGYNEQFF	TGTGCCAGCAGCGGGAGACTAGCGGGGTACAATGAGCAGTTCTTC
.	TRBV6-5	TRBD2	TRBJ2-5	CASSYAGGETQYF	TGTGCCAGCAGTTACGCGGGAGGAGAGACCCAGTACTTC
.	TRBV7-3	TRBD2	TRBJ2-3	CASSLGQRGGTDTQYF	TGTGCCAGCAGCTTAGGACAGCGGGGGGGCACAGATACGCAGTATTTT
.	TRBV6-5	.	TRBJ2-7	CASSYAKNSYEQYF	TGTGCCAGCAGTTACGCGAAAAACTCCTACGAGCAGTACTTC
.	TRBV19	.	TRBJ1-1	CASGTAPIQGFMNTEAFF	TGTGCCAGCGGGACGGCGCCGATTCAGGGGTTTATGAACACTGAAGCTTTCTTT
.	TRBV5-1	.	TRBJ2-2	CASSLGGGGELFF	TGCGCCAGCAGCCTGGGGGGCGGCGGGGAGCTGTTTTTT
once	TRBV28	.	TRBJ2-1	CASSPRLRTYNEQFF	TGTGCCAGCAGTCCTCGACTAAGAACCTACAATGAGCAGTTCTTC
.	TRBV6-1	.	TRBJ2-5	CASSEAQVGETQYF	TGTGCCAGCAGTGAAGCCCAGGTGGGAGAGACCCAGTACTTC
once	TRBV6-4	TRBD2	TRBJ2-3	CASSVRPSGTTDTQYF	TGTGCCAGCAGTGTTCGCCCTAGCGGGACCACAGATACGCAGTATTTT
few	TRBV5-1	TRBD1	TRBJ2-1	CASSFGDRGYNEQFF	TGCGCCAGCAGCTTCGGGGACAGGGGGTACAATGAGCAGTTCTTC
.	TRBV2	.	TRBJ1-1	CASIGGGSLDTEAFF	TGTGCCAGCATAGGGGGGGGGAGCTTGGACACTGAAGCTTTCTTT
.	TRBV10-1	.	TRBJ2-2	CASSEGFAGSVSTGELFF	TGCGCCAGCAGTGAGGGTTTTGCGGGAAGCGTGAGCACCGGGGAGCTGTTTTTT
.	TRBV6-5	.	TRBJ2-7	CASSYRLAGYEQYF	TGTGCCAGCAGTTATAGGCTAGCTGGCTACGAGCAGTACTTC
.	TRBV28	.	TRBJ1-1	CASLAQNTEAFF	TGTGCCAGCTTGGCCCAGAACACTGAAGCTTTCTTT
.	TRBV27	.	TRBJ2-1	CASTRLDTYNEQFF	TGTGCCAGCACGAGACTAGATACTTACAATGAGCAGTTCTTC
.	TRBV28	.	TRBJ2-7	CASSHTSYEQYF	TGTGCCAGCAGTCACACCAGCTACGAGCAGTACTTC
.	TRBV6-5	TRBD1	TRBJ1-1	CASSPGGGGTEAFF	TGTGCCAGCAGTCCAGGGGGCGGGGGCACTGAAGCTTTCTTT
.	TRBV7-9	TRBD1	TRBJ1-4	CASNERGQGNEKLFF	TGTGCCAGCAATGAGAGGGGGCAGGGTAATGAAAAACTGTTTTTT
once	TRBV5-1	.	TRBJ2-7	CASSQEIAASYEQYF	TGCGCCAGCAGCCAAGAAATAGCGGCTTCCTACGAGCAGTACTTC
.	TRBV19	.	TRBJ1-2	CASTIQGTYANYGYTF	TGTGCCAGTACCATCCAGGGAACATACGCTAACTATGGCTACACCTTC
.	TRBV9	TRBD2	TRBJ2-3	CASSVGGSGRSSTDTQYF	TGTGCCAGCAGCGTAGGAGGTAGCGGGAGGTCTAGCACAGATACGCAGTATTTT
.	TRBV4-1	TRBD1	TRBJ1-5	CAPSSDRGPQPQHF	TGCGCCCCTAGCTCGGACAGGGGGCCTCAGCCCCAGCATTTT
once	TRBV18	.	TRBJ1-5	CASSPETGQHF	TGTGCCAGCTCACCTGAGACAGGCCAGCATTTT
.	TRBV19	TRBD2	TRBJ2-7	CASSGSWLAGVEEQYF	TGTGCCAGTAGCGGGAGCTGGCTAGCGGGAGTTGAAGAGCAGTACTTC
.	TRBV6-5	TRBD1	TRBJ1-5	CASSPGQGKSQPQHF	TGTGCCAGCAGTCCGGGACAGGGGAAAAGTCAGCCCCAGCATTTT
few	TRBV5-1	TRBD1	TRBJ2-7	CASSRDRVEQYF	TGCGCCAGCAGCCGAGACAGGGTTGAGCAGTACTTC
.	TRBV4-1	.	TRBJ2-5	CASSHVDRRETQYF	TGCGCCAGCAGCCATGTAGACAGGCGGGAGACCCAGTACTTC
.	TRBV19	TRBD2	TRBJ2-7	CASRESGVGDEQYF	TGTGCCAGTAGGGAGAGCGGGGTCGGGGACGAGCAGTACTTC
.	TRBV2	TRBD1	TRBJ1-5	CASSERGGWQPQHF	TGTGCCAGCAGTGAAAGAGGGGGCTGGCAGCCCCAGCATTTT
.	TRBV30	.	TRBJ2-3	CALQGETDTQYF	TGTGCCTTACAGGGAGAGACAGATACGCAGTATTTT
few	TRBV5-4	TRBD1	TRBJ2-2	CASRADRGPIGELFF	TGTGCCAGCAGGGCGGACAGGGGGCCTATCGGGGAGCTGTTTTTT
once	TRBV14	TRBD1	TRBJ2-7	CASSQAWDRVYEQYF	TGTGCCAGCAGCCAAGCATGGGACAGAGTCTACGAGCAGTACTTC